Sequencing of this T cell receptor beta chain was carried out in a study of blood T cell repertoires in COVID-19. Study-level information: From T cells, B-cell-depleted T cells, or PBMCs came the material, which was cDNA or gDNA.

The cohort comprised adults aged about 18 to 100 years residing in about 25 US areas. Resolution of symptoms, clearance, or two negative PCRs was present in recovered Cohort 3 donors. The CDR3 runs to 17 residues. Germline V gene sequence: CDR1 SGHAT, CDR2 FQNNGV. V lost 1 base and J lost 2, with 18 bases in between. In the authors' methods: Amplification from reference gene primers served as the basis for estimated nucleated cell counts. Measured with immunoSEQ multiplex PCR; TCRdb has only the in-frame clones, and not every one. From that table come the V and J calls and clone size; the DNA was used to work out D and trimming. Among 150,000 to 200,000 clones listed, over 75% were seen once.

Sequencing input: PBMCs or T cells enriched from blood (not recorded which). This chain uses TRBV11-2 with TRBJ2-7; a possible D gene is TRBD1 (7 bases). This clonotype was sampled from a woman aged 18-30 years who had recovered from COVID-19. CDR3 in DNA: TGTGCCAGCAGCTTAGCGGAGGGGGCAGGGCCGGCCTACGAGCAGTACTTC. Translation: CASSLAEGAGPAYEQYF.